These 19 T cell receptor beta chains originate from one sample sequenced in a study of T cell responses to AZD1222 COVID-19 vaccine. Using immunoSEQ multiplex PCR, the repertoire was profiled, and TCRdb retains in-frame clones only, with some absent. The data show 160,000 or so clones, about nine tenths seen once. Sequencing used peripheral blood, obtained on day 0 of AZD1222 vaccination. These TCRs come from an adult in good health.

The J gene is TRBJ2-7, the V gene TRBV5-6, with D unclear. This CDR3 has 14 amino acids. Germline assignment: CDR1 SGHDT and CDR2 YYEEEE. Trimming stripped 6 bases from V and 2 bases from J, with 15 bases between. The CDR3 spells CASTTYGAPYEQYF. Here the CDR3 DNA reads TGTGCCAGCACCACCTACGGAGCCCCCTACGAGCAGTACTTC.

CDR3 sequence reads: CASSPTGGDGYTF. The DNA for the CDR3 is TGCGCCAGCAGCCCGACAGGGGGCGATGGCTACACCTTC. The gene calls are TRBV4-3 and TRBJ1-2; 10 bases are shared with TRBD1. Per the germline V gene, CDR1 is LGHNA and CDR2 is YSLEER. V was pared by 4 bases and J by 6 bases, with 2 bases of the junction left unmatched. This CDR3 has 13 residues.

This clone was seen just once. V is TRBV2 and J is TRBJ2-7; no firm D call. CDR1 and CDR2 (germline): SNHLY, FYNNEI. Trimming removed 7 bases from V and 2 bases from J, with 9 bases in between. The CDR3 has 12 amino acids. CDR3 nucleotide sequence: TGTGCCAGCAAAGGACGGGCCTACGAGCAGTACTTC. This sequence encodes CASKGRAYEQYF.

This clone was seen a single time. The chain employs TRBV29-1 and TRBJ1-2, with 8 bases lining up with TRBD1. Trimming removed 1 base from V and 7 bases from J; junction bases left unmatched: 5. This CDR3 has 13 residues. The germline V gene has CDR1 SQVTM and CDR2 ANQGSEA. The CDR3 region is CSVEGGQGSGYTF. The DNA for the CDR3 is TGCAGCGTTGAAGGCGGACAGGGTAGTGGCTACACCTTC.

The chain couples TRBV28 to TRBJ1-5; D may be TRBD1 (6 bases). The CDR3 is 12 residues long. V was cut by 7 bases and J by 10 bases, with 14 bases left in between. The germline V gene has CDR1 MDHEN and CDR2 SYDVKM. The CDR3 DNA follows: TGTGCCAGCACCAGGGGAGGGAAACCCCAGCATTTT. Protein sequence: CASTRGGKPQHF.

V usage is TRBV18 and J usage is TRBJ1-2; 7 positions agree with TRBD1. Germline CDR1 is KGHSH and CDR2 is LQKENI. The J segment lost 7 bases and the V segment lost 4 bases, leaving 9 bases of the junction unmatched. CDR3 length: 14 amino acids. CDR3: CASSRNKGAGGYTF. The CDR3 bases are TGTGCCAGCTCACGGAACAAGGGGGCCGGTGGCTACACCTTC. The complete variable domain, with remaining parts taken from reference TRBV18 and TRBJ1-2, reads NAGVMQNPRHLVRRRGQEARLRCSPMKGHSHVYWYRQLPEEGLKFMVYLQKENIIDESGMPKERFSAEFPKEGPSILRIQQVVRGDSAAYFCASSRNKGAGGYTFGSGTRLTVV.

The CDR3 sequence is CASSRDGGGGETQYF. The CDR3 DNA sequence: TGTGCCAGCAGCCGAGATGGCGGGGGGGGAGAGACCCAGTACTTC. The V and J genes are TRBV5-4 and TRBJ2-5; TRBD2 aligns across 9 bases. Germline CDR1 is SGHNT and CDR2 is YYREEE (reference sequence). Germline trimming cut 4 bases from V and 4 bases from J; bases unmatched to any gene: 8. The CDR3 runs to 15 residues.

The chain is built from TRBV28 and TRBJ1-4; no firm D call. Trimming removed 6 bases at V and 0 bases at J, with 8 bases between. The CDR3 is 14 residues long. CDR1 is MDHEN and CDR2 is SYDVKM in the germline V gene. In DNA, the CDR3 is TGTGCCAGCAGCTCCTCGCCAACTAATGAAAAACTGTTTTTT. It codes for CASSSSPTNEKLFF.

The rearrangement joins TRBV7-2 to TRBJ2-5; possible D gene TRBD2, 5 bases. The V end lost 2 bases, the J end lost 3 bases, and 7 bases lay between the germline ends. The germline gives CDR1 SGHTA, CDR2 FQGNSA. The CDR3 is 13 residues long. The DNA for the CDR3 is TGTGCCAGCAGCTTACAAGCGGAAGAGACCCAGTACTTC. Its protein product is CASSLQAEETQYF. Drawing the rest from reference TRBV7-2 and TRBJ2-5, the complete variable domain is GAGVSQSPSNKVTEKGKDVELRCDPISGHTALYWYRQSLGQGLEFLIYFQGNSAPDKSGLPSDRFSAERTGGSVSTLTIQRTQQEDSAVYLCASSLQAEETQYFGPGTRLLVL.

This chain uses TRBV3-1 (or the pseudogene TRBV3-2) with TRBJ2-6; D is ambiguous. The germline gives CDR1 LGHDT, CDR2 YNNKEL (reference sequence). V lost 4 bases, J lost 2 bases, and 9 bases lay in between. The CDR3 spans 15 residues. The CDR3 region is CASSPGPTGANVLTF. The CDR3 coding sequence is TGTGCCAGCAGCCCAGGACCAACTGGGGCCAACGTCCTGACTTTC.

This chain links TRBV6-5 with TRBJ2-7; 8 bases fit TRBD1. The germline gives CDR1 MNHEY, CDR2 SVGAGI. This CDR3 spans 14 amino acids. The trim removed 4 bases at V and 4 bases at J, leaving 6 bases unmatched. The DNA of the CDR3 is TGTGCCAGCAGTTCGGCAGGGGGCATTTACGAGCAGTACTTC. The encoded protein is CASSSAGGIYEQYF.

The CDR3 here is CASSEALLNQPQHF. The CDR3 DNA follows: TGTGCCAGCAGTGAAGCGTTGCTCAATCAGCCCCAGCATTTT. The chain carries TRBV2 and TRBJ1-5; no firm D call. The length of the CDR3 is 14 residues. The V gene's germline CDR1 is SNHLY and CDR2 FYNNEI. Deletions cut 0 bases from V and 3 bases from J, with 6 bases between.

The chain carries TRBV30 and TRBJ1-5; no definite D call. The germline CDR1 and CDR2 sequences are GTSNPN and SVGIG (reference sequence). The CDR3 is made up of 18 amino acids. V was trimmed by 2 bases and J by 1 base, leaving 21 bases between them. The CDR3 spells CAWSRINREGRSNQPQHF. The CDR3 DNA follows: TGTGCCTGGAGTCGAATAAATCGAGAGGGAAGGAGCAATCAGCCCCAGCATTTT.

In this sample, this clone turned up a few times. This chain uses TRBV7-8 with TRBJ1-5; D is ambiguous. The ends were cut back, 1 base at V and 1 base at J, with 17 bases in the middle. The CDR3 has 18 amino acids. Germline V gives CDR1 SGHVS, CDR2 FQNEAQ. This CDR3 reads CASSLVVQVGPSNQPQHF. In DNA, the CDR3 is TGTGCCAGCAGCTTAGTAGTCCAAGTCGGCCCGAGCAATCAGCCCCAGCATTTT.

The rearrangement uses TRBV18 and TRBJ2-5; no reliable D call. The CDR3 spans 15 residues. Trimming left V 0 bases short and J 4 bases short, with 12 bases between. Germline lookup yields CDR1 KGHSH and CDR2 LQKENI. The CDR3 protein is CASSPPSPGRETQYF. The CDR3 region has the DNA TGTGCCAGCTCACCACCGAGCCCGGGCCGAGAGACCCAGTACTTC. Drawing the rest from reference TRBV18 and TRBJ2-5, the complete variable domain is NAGVMQNPRHLVRRRGQEARLRCSPMKGHSHVYWYRQLPEEGLKFMVYLQKENIIDESGMPKERFSAEFPKEGPSILRIQQVVRGDSAAYFCASSPPSPGRETQYFGPGTRLLVL.

The V and J genes are TRBV7-2 and TRBJ1-6, with D tentatively TRBD1 (6 bases). Germline V gene lookup returns CDR1 SGHTA and CDR2 FQGNSA. V was pared by 0 bases and J by 0 bases, with 12 bases between. This CDR3 contains 18 residues. CDR3 amino acids: CASSLALQGSSYNSPLHF. The CDR3, as DNA: TGTGCCAGCAGCTTAGCGCTGCAGGGGTCCTCCTATAATTCACCCCTCCACTTT.

In its sample, this clone was seen a few times. Written as DNA, the CDR3 is TGTGCCAGCAGTGTGGTAGACAGGGTAGATACGCAGTATTTT. This translates into CASSVVDRVDTQYF. The chain joins TRBV2 to TRBJ2-3; 7 bases are a match to TRBD1. Trimming took 4 bases from V and 5 from J; bases not matched to a gene: 6. Germline loops: CDR1 SNHLY, CDR2 FYNNEI. The CDR3 runs 14 residues.

This sequence joins TRBV30 and TRBJ1-4; 12 positions agree with TRBD1. The CDR3 is made up of 16 amino acids. Germline V gene data show CDR1 as GTSNPN and CDR2 as SVGIG (reference sequence). J lost 3 bases, V lost 3 bases, and 5 bases had no gene match. The chain's CDR3 is CAWREGQGASNEKLFF. DNA of the CDR3: TGTGCCTGGAGGGAGGGACAGGGGGCGTCTAATGAAAAACTGTTTTTT.

V usage is TRBV2 and J usage is TRBJ2-3; 10 bases align to TRBD2. Per germline, CDR1 SNHLY and CDR2 FYNNEI. This CDR3 is 14 amino acids long. J gave up 3 bases and V 6 bases, and 3 bases lay outside the gene matches. CDR3 bases: TGTGCCAGCAGAATGACTAGCGGGACAGATACGCAGTATTTT. Amino acids: CASRMTSGTDTQYF.